A selection of T cell receptor beta chains follows, all from one sample in a study of Graves' ophthalmopathy and Graves' hyperthyroidism. TCRdb ran MiXCR on the multiplex PCR reads and lists one entry per CDR3 protein. Here the sample spans 340,000 or so distinct CDR3 sequences, roughly 15% being singletons. The sequencing input was peripheral blood. All receptors come from an adult man with Graves' ophthalmopathy. CDR3s leave out the opening cysteine and the closing phenylalanine or tryptophan.

j_gene: TRBJ2-2; v_gene: TRBV5-1; CDR3aa: ASSLVRGMDTGELF
j_gene: TRBJ2-7; v_gene: TRBV28; CDR3aa: ASSFLASSSYEQY
j_gene: TRBJ2-5; v_gene: TRBV10-3; CDR3aa: AISVGAGGRETQY
j_gene: TRBJ2-7; v_gene: TRBV20-1; CDR3aa: SASGGEHEQY
j_gene: TRBJ2-7; v_gene: TRBV27; CDR3aa: ASSLFLGTYEQY
j_gene: TRBJ2-7; v_gene: TRBV6-5; CDR3aa: ASSSDNYEQY
j_gene: TRBJ1-3; v_gene: TRBV12-3/TRBV12-4; CDR3aa: ASSRPGTGNTIY
j_gene: TRBJ1-2; v_gene: TRBV12-3/TRBV12-4; CDR3aa: ASSSQGYANYGYT
j_gene: TRBJ1-1; v_gene: TRBV12-3/TRBV12-4; CDR3aa: ASSSPVLNTEAF
j_gene: TRBJ2-7; v_gene: TRBV4-1; CDR3aa: ASSQEGRAYEQY
j_gene: TRBJ2-5; v_gene: TRBV19; CDR3aa: ASSPRTGLVQETQY
j_gene: TRBJ1-1; v_gene: TRBV6-5; CDR3aa: ASSYAIGGGNTEAF
j_gene: TRBJ1-5; v_gene: TRBV30; CDR3aa: AWRGKDRGHQPQH
j_gene: TRBJ2-7; v_gene: TRBV30; CDR3aa: AWVYRDRGREQY
j_gene: TRBJ2-7; v_gene: TRBV5-1; CDR3aa: ASSSTGGPSSYEQY
j_gene: TRBJ2-7; v_gene: TRBV27; CDR3aa: ASSPPTTASYEQY
j_gene: TRBJ1-2; v_gene: TRBV6-1; CDR3aa: ASSQPGTGTSYT
j_gene: TRBJ1-5; v_gene: TRBV6-1; CDR3aa: ASSEAQFENQPQH
j_gene: TRBJ1-2; v_gene: TRBV24-1; CDR3aa: ATSDSGTGGDTGGYT
j_gene: TRBJ2-7; v_gene: TRBV6-2/TRBV6-3; CDR3aa: ASISAGYEQY
j_gene: TRBJ2-2; v_gene: TRBV20-1; CDR3aa: SARRQGTGELF
j_gene: TRBJ2-7; v_gene: TRBV7-2; CDR3aa: ASSPTRPHEQY
j_gene: TRBJ1-1; v_gene: TRBV6-2/TRBV6-3; CDR3aa: ATRLLGTEAF
j_gene: TRBJ2-7; v_gene: TRBV29-1; CDR3aa: SFREGPYEQY
j_gene: TRBJ2-5; v_gene: TRBV5-5; CDR3aa: ASSPLERGSETQY
j_gene: TRBJ1-3; v_gene: TRBV13; CDR3aa: ASSAGTVGNTIY
j_gene: TRBJ2-2; v_gene: TRBV4-3; CDR3aa: ASSQQVHGNTGELF
j_gene: TRBJ2-7; v_gene: TRBV28; CDR3aa: ASTPDRGGVEQY
j_gene: TRBJ2-2; v_gene: TRBV30; CDR3aa: AWSGRMIGELF
j_gene: TRBJ1-1; v_gene: TRBV6-1; CDR3aa: ASTLGTTEAF
j_gene: TRBJ1-2; v_gene: TRBV19; CDR3aa: ASSMSPNYGYT
j_gene: TRBJ1-2; v_gene: TRBV28; CDR3aa: AGSLYFGGAGGYT
j_gene: TRBJ2-7; v_gene: TRBV20-1; CDR3aa: SASVSAVSYEQY
j_gene: TRBJ2-5; v_gene: TRBV6-1; CDR3aa: ASSEVQIKETQY
j_gene: TRBJ1-2; v_gene: TRBV12-3/TRBV12-4; CDR3aa: ASSLGSRST
j_gene: TRBJ2-7; v_gene: TRBV6-2/TRBV6-3; CDR3aa: ASSYSRRRGLAESYEQY
j_gene: TRBJ2-7; v_gene: TRBV11-2; CDR3aa: ASSSGQGLVEQY
j_gene: TRBJ2-2; v_gene: TRBV24-1; CDR3aa: ATSDSSGRNTGELF
j_gene: TRBJ1-2; v_gene: TRBV12-3/TRBV12-4; CDR3aa: ASMRDGRYGYT
j_gene: TRBJ1-1; v_gene: TRBV6-5; CDR3aa: ASSTVPNTEAF
j_gene: TRBJ1-1; v_gene: TRBV6-1; CDR3aa: ASSRDGRGTEAF
j_gene: TRBJ2-6; v_gene: TRBV2; CDR3aa: ASRRGAGGANVLT
j_gene: TRBJ2-7; v_gene: TRBV20-1; CDR3aa: SARDVQSSYEQY
j_gene: TRBJ2-5; v_gene: TRBV7-3; CDR3aa: ASSLGPRSYQETQY
j_gene: TRBJ2-2; v_gene: TRBV6-7; CDR3aa: ASSYTEGGEAGELF
j_gene: TRBJ2-5; v_gene: TRBV29-1; CDR3aa: SVEERAQGKETQY
j_gene: TRBJ1-1; v_gene: TRBV24-1; CDR3aa: ATSTEGVNTEAF
j_gene: TRBJ2-2; v_gene: TRBV7-8; CDR3aa: AARRGGSGELF
j_gene: TRBJ2-2; v_gene: TRBV24-1; CDR3aa: ATSDVTGGRTGELF
j_gene: TRBJ2-5; v_gene: TRBV20-1; CDR3aa: SARGWQGGETQY